The sequence of this T cell receptor beta chain was determined in a study of shared clonotypes between healthy human individuals. Study information: Donors, aged 18 to 49, were a couple of women and a few men.

Into CD45RA+ naive and CD45RA-negative memory subsets, the CD4+ cells were split. Germline loops: CDR1 KGHSH, CDR2 LQKENI. V lost 5 bases and J 5 bases, leaving 15 bases between the germline ends. This CDR3 contains 14 residues. Regarding the study as a whole: Naive subsets generally exceeded memory subsets in estimated richness.

Genomic DNA of every subset was divided equally among multiple immunoSEQ plates. Method: immunoSEQ multiplex PCR; TCRdb's copy keeps in-frame clones and lacks some. The data hold roughly 2.5 million clones, with roughly nine tenths observed a single time. Note on this clone: What it binds is not known.

The sequence derives from a man younger than 35 in good health. This chain links TRBV18 with TRBJ1-1, with D perhaps TRBD1 (6 bases). Material for sequencing was naive CD4+ T cells sorted from blood. Subset described: CD45RA+ positively selected. CDR3 residues: CASSVTGSSTEAFF. In DNA, the CDR3 is TGTGCCAGCTCAGTTACAGGGTCTTCAACTGAAGCTTTCTTT.